These 14 T cell receptor beta chains came from one sample sequenced in a study of cytomegalovirus exposure and HLA in healthy donors. Amplification used 60 Vbeta primers and 13 Jbeta primers. Assay used: immunoSEQ multiplex PCR; TCRdb lists only in-frame clones, some missing. Of just over 150,000 clones in the sample, approximately 86% are singletons; the top ten hold 1.5% to 2%. Sequenced material: PBMCs. The receptors were sampled from a woman aged 18-29 years in good health and CMV-seronegative.

The chain uses TRBV28 and TRBJ2-5; 11 nucleotides align to TRBD1. V shed 6 bases, J shed 5 bases, and the junction held 5 bases outside the gene matches. The germline gives CDR1 MDHEN, CDR2 SYDVKM. The CDR3 sequence is 14 residues long. The CDR3, as DNA: TGTGCCAGCAGGGATAGGGACAGGGGGGAGACCCAGTACTTC. Translated, it gives CASRDRDRGETQYF. Together with reference TRBV28 and TRBJ2-5, the CDR3 gives the full variable domain: DVKVTQSSRYLVKRTGEKVFLECVQDMDHENMFWYRQDPGLGLRLIYFSYDVKMKEKGDIPEGYSVSREKKERFSLILESASTNQTSMYLCASRDRDRGETQYFGPGTRLLVL.

The chain uses TRBV7-9 and TRBJ1-6, with a weak D call TRBD1 (6 bases). The CDR3 sequence is 14 residues long. CDR1 SEHNR and CDR2 FQNEAQ come from the germline V gene (reference sequence). The V end was cut by 5 bases, the J end by 11 bases, with 16 bases between. CDR3 sequence (DNA): TGTGCCAGCAGCCTGCAGACAGGATTGGCACCCCTCCACTTT. Its protein product is CASSLQTGLAPLHF.

The chain is built from TRBV4-2 and TRBJ1-6; D perhaps matches TRBD1 (6 bases). The germline V gene has CDR1 LGHNA and CDR2 YNFKEQ. Trimming pared 0 bases from V and 7 bases from J, leaving 22 bases between. This CDR3 is 19 amino acids long. CDR3: CASSQDPLSGDLGNSPLHF. CDR3 coding DNA: TGTGCCAGCAGCCAAGACCCTTTGTCAGGGGACCTGGGAAATTCACCCCTCCACTTT.

The chain joins TRBV7-9 to TRBJ2-3; TRBD1 aligns across 8 bases. Trimming at V came to 6 bases and at J to 6 bases, leaving 5 bases not matched to a gene. The germline V gene has CDR1 SEHNR and CDR2 FQNEAQ (reference sequence). The CDR3 is made up of 13 amino acids. The CDR3 bases are TGTGCCAGCAGGTTGGGACAGGCCGATACGCAGTATTTT. Its translation: CASRLGQADTQYF.

The chain is built from TRBV6-5 and TRBJ1-2; D might be TRBD1 (5 bases). Trimming stripped 4 bases from V and 2 bases from J, with 14 bases between. This CDR3 contains 15 residues. Germline CDR1 and CDR2: MNHEY and SVGAGI. For the CDR3, the DNA is TGTGCCAGCAGTTTCCTGCCGACAGTCAACTATGGCTACACCTTC. This codes for CASSFLPTVNYGYTF.

This chain connects TRBV5-5 to TRBJ2-5; weak D call: TRBD1 (5 bases). Germline V CDR1 and CDR2: SGHKS, YYEKEE (reference sequence). V lost 3 bases, J lost 5 bases, and 11 bases lay in between. This CDR3 has 13 amino acids. The CDR3 nucleotides are TGTGCCAGCAGCTCAGGGCCCGGGGAGACCCAGTACTTC. Its protein product is CASSSGPGETQYF.

The chain links TRBV19 to TRBJ2-1; 7 bases are a match to TRBD2. V lost 10 bases and J lost 1; bases outside the gene matches: 4. CDR1 is LNHDA and CDR2 is SQIVND in the germline V gene (reference sequence). CDR3 length: 13 amino acids. The CDR3 coding sequence is TGTGCCACCCAGCGGGGATCCTACAATGAGCAGTTCTTC. The encoded protein is CATQRGSYNEQFF.

This sequence joins TRBV9 and TRBJ1-3; perhaps TRBD1 as D (5 bases). The V end was cut by 3 bases, the J end by 0 bases, with 10 bases between. This CDR3 has 15 amino acids. Looked up from germline, CDR1 is SGDLS and CDR2 is YYNGEE. CDR3 loop: CASSAGDSSGNTIYF. CDR3 nucleotide sequence: TGTGCCAGCAGCGCCGGAGACAGCTCTGGAAACACCATATATTTT. Full variable domain (missing parts from reference TRBV9 and TRBJ1-3): DSGVTQTPKHLITATGQRVTLRCSPRSGDLSVYWYQQSLDQGLQFLIQYYNGEERAKGNILERFSAQQFPDLHSELNLSSLELGDSALYFCASSAGDSSGNTIYFGEGSWLTVV.

The chain combines TRBV27 with TRBJ2-5, with 8 positions matching TRBD2. With 5 bases clipped from V and 9 bases from J, the junction kept 8 bases outside the gene matches. The germline gives CDR1 MNHEY, CDR2 SMNVEV (reference sequence). The CDR3 consists of 13 residues. The DNA of the CDR3 is TGTGCCAGCAGTCCCGACCGGGGGGGGGCCCAGTACTTC. Translated: CASSPDRGGAQYF.

The rearrangement uses TRBV5-4 and TRBJ1-1, with 7 bases fitting TRBD1. Germline CDR1 reads SGHNT; CDR2 reads YYREEE (reference sequence). CDR3 size: 15 residues. The V and J ends lost 4 bases and 1 base, in that order; junction bases with no gene match: 7. The CDR3 DNA reads TGTGCCAGCAGCATACCCGGGACAGAGAACACTGAAGCTTTCTTT. Translated, it gives CASSIPGTENTEAFF.

The V call is TRBV5-6, the J call TRBJ2-3, with D perhaps TRBD1 (6 bases). Trimming cost V 4 bases and J 0 bases, with 15 bases left between them. The CDR3 covers 16 residues. The V gene's germline CDR1 is SGHDT and CDR2 YYEEEE. DNA for the CDR3: TGTGCCAGCAGCGGGGGCCTCTCCCCTAGCACAGATACGCAGTATTTT. Amino acid sequence: CASSGGLSPSTDTQYF.

The rearrangement uses TRBV28 and TRBJ1-1; D might be TRBD1 (5 bases). The V gene lost 5 bases and the J gene lost 0 bases, with 16 bases spanning the gap. CDR3 length equals 16 residues. In germline, CDR1 is MDHEN, CDR2 SYDVKM. The CDR3 DNA follows: TGTGCCAGCAGTCCGCCGCCGACAGTATTGAACACTGAAGCTTTCTTT. The encoded protein is CASSPPPTVLNTEAFF.

The rearrangement links TRBV19 to TRBJ2-5, with D perhaps TRBD1 (5 bases). The CDR3 spans 14 residues. The germline CDR1 and CDR2 sequences are LNHDA and SQIVND (reference sequence). Trimming pared 1 base from V and 11 bases from J, leaving 17 bases between. In nucleotides, the CDR3 is TGTGCCAGTAGTATAGGTGAACCAGGGCGAAAGCAGTACTTC. Encoded protein: CASSIGEPGRKQYF. The entire variable domain, with the rest obtained from reference TRBV19 and TRBJ2-5, is as follows: DGGITQSPKYLFRKEGQNVTLSCEQNLNHDAMYWYRQDPGQGLRLIYYSQIVNDFQKGDIAEGYSVSREKKESFPLTVTSAQKNPTAFYLCASSIGEPGRKQYFGPGTRLLVL.

The V gene is TRBV2, the J gene TRBJ2-2; possible D gene TRBD1, 5 bases. V was cut by 8 bases and J by 3 bases, with 13 bases left in between. The CDR3 is 14 amino acids. Germline lookup yields CDR1 SNHLY and CDR2 FYNNEI. Here the CDR3 DNA reads TGTGCCAGCGTTCAAGGGGTGGACACCGGGGAGCTGTTTTTT. It codes for CASVQGVDTGELFF.